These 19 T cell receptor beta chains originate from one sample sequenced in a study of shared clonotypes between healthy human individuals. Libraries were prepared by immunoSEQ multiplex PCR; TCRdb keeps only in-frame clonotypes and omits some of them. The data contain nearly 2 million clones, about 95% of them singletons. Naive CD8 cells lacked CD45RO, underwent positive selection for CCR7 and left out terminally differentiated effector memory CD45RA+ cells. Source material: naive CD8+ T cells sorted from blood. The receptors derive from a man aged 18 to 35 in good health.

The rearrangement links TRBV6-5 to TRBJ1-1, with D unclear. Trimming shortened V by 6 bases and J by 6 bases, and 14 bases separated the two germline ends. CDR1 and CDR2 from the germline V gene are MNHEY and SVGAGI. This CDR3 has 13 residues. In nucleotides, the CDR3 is TGTGCCAGCAGCCACGGGGTGACCTCTGAAGCTTTCTTT. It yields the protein CASSHGVTSEAFF.

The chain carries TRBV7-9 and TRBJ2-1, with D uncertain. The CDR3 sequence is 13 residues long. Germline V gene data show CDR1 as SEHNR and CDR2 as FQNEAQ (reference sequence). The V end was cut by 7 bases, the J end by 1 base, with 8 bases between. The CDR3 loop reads CASTPESYNEQFF. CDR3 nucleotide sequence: TGTGCCAGCACGCCGGAATCCTACAATGAGCAGTTCTTC. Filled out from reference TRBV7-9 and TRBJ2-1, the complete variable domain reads DTGVSQNPRHKITKRGQNVTFRCDPISEHNRLYWYRQTLGQGPEFLTYFQNEAQLEKSRLLSDRFSAERPKGSFSTLEIQRTEQGDSAMYLCASTPESYNEQFFGPGTRLTVL.

The CDR3, as DNA: TGCGCCAGCAGCCCGGCTAGGGATAATGAGCAGTTCTTC. Its translation is CASSPARDNEQFF. This rearrangement joins TRBV4-3 to TRBJ2-1; D unresolved. The CDR3 runs to 13 residues. CDR1 is LGHNA and CDR2 is YSLEER in the germline V gene. Trimming pared 4 bases from V and 7 bases from J, leaving 11 bases between.

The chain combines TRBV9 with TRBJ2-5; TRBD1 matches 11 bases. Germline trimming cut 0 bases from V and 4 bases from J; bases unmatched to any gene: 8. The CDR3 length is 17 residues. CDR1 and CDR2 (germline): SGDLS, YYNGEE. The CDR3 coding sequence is TGTGCCAGCAGCGTAGCCCCCGGACAGGGGGCTGGAGAGACCCAGTACTTC. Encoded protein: CASSVAPGQGAGETQYF.

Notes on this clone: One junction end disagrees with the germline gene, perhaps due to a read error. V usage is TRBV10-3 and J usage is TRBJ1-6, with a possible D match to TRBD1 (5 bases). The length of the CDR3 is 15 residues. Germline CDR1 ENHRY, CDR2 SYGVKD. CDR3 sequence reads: CAISEQGREYSSLHF. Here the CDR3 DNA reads TGTGCCATCAGTGAGCAGGGCAGGGAGTATTCATCCCTCCACTTT.

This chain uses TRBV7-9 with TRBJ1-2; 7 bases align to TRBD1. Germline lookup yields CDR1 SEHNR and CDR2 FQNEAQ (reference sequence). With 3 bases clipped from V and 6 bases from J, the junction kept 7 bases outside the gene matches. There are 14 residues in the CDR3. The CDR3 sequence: CASSLGTEIDGYTF. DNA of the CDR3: TGTGCCAGCAGCTTGGGGACAGAAATCGATGGCTACACCTTC.

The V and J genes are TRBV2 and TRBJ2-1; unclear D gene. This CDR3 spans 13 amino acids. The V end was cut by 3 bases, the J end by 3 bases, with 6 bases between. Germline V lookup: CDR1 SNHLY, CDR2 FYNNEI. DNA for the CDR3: TGTGCCAGCAGTGATGAGGTCTACAATGAGCAGTTCTTC. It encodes CASSDEVYNEQFF.

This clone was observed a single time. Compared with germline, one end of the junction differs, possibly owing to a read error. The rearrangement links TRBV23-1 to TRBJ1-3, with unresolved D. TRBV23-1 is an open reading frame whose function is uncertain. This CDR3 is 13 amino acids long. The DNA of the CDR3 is TGCGCCAACAGTCCCTCGCCTGGAAACACCATATATTTT. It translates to CANSPSPGNTIYF.

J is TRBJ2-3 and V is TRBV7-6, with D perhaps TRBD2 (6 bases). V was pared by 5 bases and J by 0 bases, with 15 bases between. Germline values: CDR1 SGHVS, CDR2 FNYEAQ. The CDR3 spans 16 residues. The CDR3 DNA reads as TGTGCCAGCAGCGCCTATAGCGGATATAGCACAGATACGCAGTATTTT. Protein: CASSAYSGYSTDTQYF.

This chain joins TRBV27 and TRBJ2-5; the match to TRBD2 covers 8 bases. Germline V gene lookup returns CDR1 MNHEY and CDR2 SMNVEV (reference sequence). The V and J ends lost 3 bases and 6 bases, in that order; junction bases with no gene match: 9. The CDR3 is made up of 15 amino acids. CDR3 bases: TGTGCCAGCAGTTTTATCGCGGGAGGACCGAAGACCCAGTACTTC. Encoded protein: CASSFIAGGPKTQYF.

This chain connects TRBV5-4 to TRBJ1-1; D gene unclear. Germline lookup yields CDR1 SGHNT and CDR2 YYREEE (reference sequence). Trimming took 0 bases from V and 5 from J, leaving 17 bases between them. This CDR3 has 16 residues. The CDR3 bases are TGTGCCAGCAGCTTGGCCCCTATTGGGTCGGAGACTGAAGCTTTCTTT. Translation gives CASSLAPIGSETEAFF. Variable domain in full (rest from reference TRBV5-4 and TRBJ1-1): ETGVTQSPTHLIKTRGQQVTLRCSSQSGHNTVSWYQQALGQGPQFIFQYYREEENGRGNFPPRFSGLQFPNYSSELNVNALELDDSALYLCASSLAPIGSETEAFFGQGTRLTVV.

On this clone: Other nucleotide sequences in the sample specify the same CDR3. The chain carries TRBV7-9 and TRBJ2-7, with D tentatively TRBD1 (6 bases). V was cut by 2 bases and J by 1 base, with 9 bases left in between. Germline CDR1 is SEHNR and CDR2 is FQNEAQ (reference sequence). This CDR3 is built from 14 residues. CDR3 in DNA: TGTGCCAGCAGCTTACCAGGGGAGTCCTACGAGCAGTACTTC. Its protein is CASSLPGESYEQYF.

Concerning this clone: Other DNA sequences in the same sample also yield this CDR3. This CDR3 reads CASSPGGGSGNTIYF. The DNA for the CDR3 is TGTGCCAGCAGTCCCGGGGGGGGCTCTGGAAACACCATATATTTT. The chain combines TRBV9 with TRBJ1-3, with D possibly being TRBD1 (5 bases). Per the germline V gene, CDR1 is SGDLS and CDR2 is YYNGEE. Trimming took off 5 bases at V and 0 bases at J, with 12 bases between the two ends. The CDR3 totals 15 residues.

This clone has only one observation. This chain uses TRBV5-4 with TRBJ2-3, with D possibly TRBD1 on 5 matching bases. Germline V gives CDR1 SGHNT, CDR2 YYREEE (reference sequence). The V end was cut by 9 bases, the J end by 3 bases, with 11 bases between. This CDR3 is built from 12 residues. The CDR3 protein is CATLAGTDTQYF. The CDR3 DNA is TGTGCCACCCTGGCAGGGACAGATACGCAGTATTTT. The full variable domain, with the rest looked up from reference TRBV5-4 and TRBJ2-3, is ETGVTQSPTHLIKTRGQQVTLRCSSQSGHNTVSWYQQALGQGPQFIFQYYREEENGRGNFPPRFSGLQFPNYSSELNVNALELDDSALYLCATLAGTDTQYFGPGTRLTVL.

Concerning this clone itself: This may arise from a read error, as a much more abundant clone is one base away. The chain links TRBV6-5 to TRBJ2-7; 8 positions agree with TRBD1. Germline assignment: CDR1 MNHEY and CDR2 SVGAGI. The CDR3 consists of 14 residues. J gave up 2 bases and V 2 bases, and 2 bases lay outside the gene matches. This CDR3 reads CASSYATGAYEQYF. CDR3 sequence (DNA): TGTGCCAGCAGTTACGCGACAGGGGCCTACGAGCAGTACTTC.

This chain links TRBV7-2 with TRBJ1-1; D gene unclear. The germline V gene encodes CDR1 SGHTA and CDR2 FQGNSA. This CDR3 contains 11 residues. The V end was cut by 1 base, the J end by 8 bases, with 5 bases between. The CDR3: CASSLGMEAFF. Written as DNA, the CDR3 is TGTGCCAGCAGCTTAGGCATGGAAGCTTTCTTT. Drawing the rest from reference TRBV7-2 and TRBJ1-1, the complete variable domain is GAGVSQSPSNKVTEKGKDVELRCDPISGHTALYWYRQSLGQGLEFLIYFQGNSAPDKSGLPSDRFSAERTGGSVSTLTIQRTQQEDSAVYLCASSLGMEAFFGQGTRLTVV.

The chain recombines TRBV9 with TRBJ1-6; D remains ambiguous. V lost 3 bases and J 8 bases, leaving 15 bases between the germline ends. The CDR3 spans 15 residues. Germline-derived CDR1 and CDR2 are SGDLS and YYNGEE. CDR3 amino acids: CASSALNLADSPLHF. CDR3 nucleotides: TGTGCCAGCAGCGCCCTGAACCTAGCGGATTCACCCCTCCACTTT.

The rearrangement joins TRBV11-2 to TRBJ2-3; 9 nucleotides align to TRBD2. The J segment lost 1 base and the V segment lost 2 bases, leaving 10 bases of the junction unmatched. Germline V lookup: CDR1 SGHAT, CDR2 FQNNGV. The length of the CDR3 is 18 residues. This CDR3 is CASSLLEAGGGGTDTQYF. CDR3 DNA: TGTGCCAGCAGCTTACTGGAAGCGGGAGGCGGGGGCACAGATACGCAGTATTTT.

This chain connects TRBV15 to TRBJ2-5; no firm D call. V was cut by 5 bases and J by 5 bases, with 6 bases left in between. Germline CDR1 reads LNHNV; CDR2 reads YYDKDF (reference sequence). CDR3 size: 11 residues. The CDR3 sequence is CATSGLETQYF. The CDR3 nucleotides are TGTGCCACCAGCGGGTTGGAGACCCAGTACTTC.